This T cell receptor (beta chain) derives from a study of technical replicates of blood from a few donors. This clone was recorded a few times. Generated by immunoSEQ multiplex PCR, the TCRdb table keeps only in-frame clones and is missing some. The sample includes about 82,000 clones, just over 95% of them seen just once. Per the germline V gene, CDR1 is PRHDT and CDR2 is FYEKMQ (reference sequence). This CDR3 has 11 residues. Trimming stripped 3 bases from V and 8 bases from J, with 5 bases between. The sample was T cells isolated from PBMCs. This TCR was sampled from a human donor in good health. V usage is TRBV13 and J usage is TRBJ2-1; the D is unclear. CDR3 region: CASSFTDEQFF. In DNA, the CDR3 is TGTGCCAGCAGCTTTACGGATGAGCAGTTCTTC.